One T cell receptor (beta chain) is described in this entry. The sample is drawn from a study of human T cells and chemical hapten exposure. Specified time point: pre-sensitization, week 0. Documented treatment: therapeutic diphenylcyclopropenone sensitization with weekly scalp DPC. Trimming at V came to 5 bases and at J to 2 bases, leaving 4 bases not matched to a gene. The CDR3 has 14 amino acids. TCRdb analysed the RACE reads with MiXCR anew, one entry per CDR3 protein. The repertoire consists of 150,000 to 200,000 distinct CDR3 sequences, with around 30% occurring once and the leading ten covering less than 3.5%.

The TCR was taken from a woman in her twenties or thirties with alopecia areata. Some clones in this sample may be carry-over from other donors' samples. The chain uses TRBV12-3 or TRBV12-4 and TRBJ2-5; the match to TRBD2 covers 8 bases. Sequencing was performed on whole blood, taken in connection with sensitization to the hapten diphenylcyclopropenone (DPC). CDR3 coding DNA: TGTGCCAGCAGTCAGCGGGGGCCACAAGAGACCCAGTACTTC. Encoded protein: CASSQRGPQETQYF.